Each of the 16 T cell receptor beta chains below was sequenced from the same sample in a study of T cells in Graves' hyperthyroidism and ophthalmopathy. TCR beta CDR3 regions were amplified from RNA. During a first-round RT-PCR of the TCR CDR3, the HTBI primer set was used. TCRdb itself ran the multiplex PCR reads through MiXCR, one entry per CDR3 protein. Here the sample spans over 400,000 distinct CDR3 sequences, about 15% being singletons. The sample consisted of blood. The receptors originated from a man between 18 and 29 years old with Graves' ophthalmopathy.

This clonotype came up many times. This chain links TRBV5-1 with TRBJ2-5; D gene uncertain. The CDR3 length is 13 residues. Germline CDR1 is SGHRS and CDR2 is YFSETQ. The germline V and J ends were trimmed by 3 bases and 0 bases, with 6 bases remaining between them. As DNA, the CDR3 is TGCGCCAGCAGCTCCCCGTACCAAGAGACCCAGTACTTC. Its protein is CASSSPYQETQYF.

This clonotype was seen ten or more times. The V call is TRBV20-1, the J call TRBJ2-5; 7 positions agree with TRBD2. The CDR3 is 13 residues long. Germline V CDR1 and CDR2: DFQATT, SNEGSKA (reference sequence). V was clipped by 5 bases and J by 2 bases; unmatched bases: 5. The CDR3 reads CSAGGRDQETQYF. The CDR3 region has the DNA TGCAGTGCTGGCGGGAGAGATCAAGAGACCCAGTACTTC.

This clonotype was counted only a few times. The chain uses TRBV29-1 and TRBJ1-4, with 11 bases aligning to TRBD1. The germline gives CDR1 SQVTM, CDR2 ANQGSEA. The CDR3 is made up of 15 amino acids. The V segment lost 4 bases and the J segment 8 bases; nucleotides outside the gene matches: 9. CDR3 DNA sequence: TGCAGCGTTGGCCGGTGGGACAGGGGGAAAGAAAAACTGTTTTTT. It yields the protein CSVGRWDRGKEKLFF.

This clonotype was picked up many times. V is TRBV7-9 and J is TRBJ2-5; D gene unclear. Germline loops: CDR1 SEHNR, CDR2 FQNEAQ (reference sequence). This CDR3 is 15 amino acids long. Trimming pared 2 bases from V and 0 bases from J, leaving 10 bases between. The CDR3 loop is CASSLLLEYQETQYF. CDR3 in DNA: TGTGCCAGCAGCTTACTGCTAGAGTACCAAGAGACCCAGTACTTC. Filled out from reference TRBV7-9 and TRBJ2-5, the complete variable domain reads DTGVSQNPRHKITKRGQNVTFRCDPISEHNRLYWYRQTLGQGPEFLTYFQNEAQLEKSRLLSDRFSAERPKGSFSTLEIQRTEQGDSAMYLCASSLLLEYQETQYFGPGTRLLVL.

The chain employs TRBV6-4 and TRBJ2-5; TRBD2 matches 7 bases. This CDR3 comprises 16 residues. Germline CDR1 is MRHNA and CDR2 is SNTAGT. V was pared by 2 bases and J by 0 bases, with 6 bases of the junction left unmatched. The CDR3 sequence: CASSDKAGRDQETQYF. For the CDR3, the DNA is TGTGCCAGCAGTGACAAGGCAGGGAGGGACCAAGAGACCCAGTACTTC.

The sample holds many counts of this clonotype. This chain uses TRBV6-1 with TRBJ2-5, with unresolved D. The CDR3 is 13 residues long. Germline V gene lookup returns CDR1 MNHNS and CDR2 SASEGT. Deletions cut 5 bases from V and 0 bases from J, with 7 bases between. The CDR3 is CASSRTYQETQYF. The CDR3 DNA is TGTGCCAGCAGTCGGACGTACCAAGAGACCCAGTACTTC.

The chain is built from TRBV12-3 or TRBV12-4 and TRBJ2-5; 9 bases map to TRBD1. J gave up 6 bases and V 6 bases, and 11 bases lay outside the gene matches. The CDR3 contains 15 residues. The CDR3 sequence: CASRWGQGNPQTQYF. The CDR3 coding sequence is TGTGCCAGCAGATGGGGACAGGGAAATCCTCAGACCCAGTACTTC.

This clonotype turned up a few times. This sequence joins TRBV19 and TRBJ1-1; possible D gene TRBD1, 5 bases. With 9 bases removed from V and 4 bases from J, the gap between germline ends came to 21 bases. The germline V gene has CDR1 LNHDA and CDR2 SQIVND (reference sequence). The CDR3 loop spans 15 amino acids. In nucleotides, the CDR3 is TGTGCCAGCTTGGGACTTACAGATCGTATCACTGAAGCTTTCTTT. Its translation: CASLGLTDRITEAFF. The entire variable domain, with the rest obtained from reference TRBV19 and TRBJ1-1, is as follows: DGGITQSPKYLFRKEGQNVTLSCEQNLNHDAMYWYRQDPGQGLRLIYYSQIVNDFQKGDIAEGYSVSREKKESFPLTVTSAQKNPTAFYLCASLGLTDRITEAFFGQGTRLTVV.

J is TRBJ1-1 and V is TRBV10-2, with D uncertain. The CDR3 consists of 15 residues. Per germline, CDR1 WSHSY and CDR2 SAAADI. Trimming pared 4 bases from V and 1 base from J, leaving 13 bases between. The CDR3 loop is CASSGHQTGNTEAFF. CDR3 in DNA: TGCGCCAGCAGTGGACACCAAACCGGGAACACTGAAGCTTTCTTT.

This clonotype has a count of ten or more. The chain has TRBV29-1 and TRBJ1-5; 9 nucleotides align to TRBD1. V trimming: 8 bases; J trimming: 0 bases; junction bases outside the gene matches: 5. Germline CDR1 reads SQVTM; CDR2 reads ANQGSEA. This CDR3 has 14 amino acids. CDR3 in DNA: TGCAGCTCATGGACAGGGGATAGCAATCAGCCCCAGCATTTT. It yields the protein CSSWTGDSNQPQHF. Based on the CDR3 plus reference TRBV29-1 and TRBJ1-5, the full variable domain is SAVISQKPSRDICQRGTSLTIQCQVDSQVTMMFWYRQQPGQSLTLIATANQGSEATYESGFVIDKFPISRPNLTFSTLTVSNMSPEDSSIYLCSSWTGDSNQPQHFGDGTRLSIL.

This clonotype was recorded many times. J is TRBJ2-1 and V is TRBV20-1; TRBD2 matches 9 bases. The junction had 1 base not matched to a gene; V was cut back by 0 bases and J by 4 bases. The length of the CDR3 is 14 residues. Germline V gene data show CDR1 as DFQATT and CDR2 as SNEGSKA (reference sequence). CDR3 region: CSARDLAGYNEQFF. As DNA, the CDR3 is TGCAGTGCTAGAGATCTAGCGGGGTACAATGAGCAGTTCTTC.

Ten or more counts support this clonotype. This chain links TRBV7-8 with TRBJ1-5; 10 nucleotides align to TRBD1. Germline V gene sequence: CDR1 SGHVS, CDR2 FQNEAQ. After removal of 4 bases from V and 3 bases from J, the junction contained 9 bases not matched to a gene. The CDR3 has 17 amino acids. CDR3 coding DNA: TGTGCCAGCAGCTCAACCGGGACAGGGGCCCCCAATCAGCCCCAGCATTTT. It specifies CASSSTGTGAPNQPQHF.

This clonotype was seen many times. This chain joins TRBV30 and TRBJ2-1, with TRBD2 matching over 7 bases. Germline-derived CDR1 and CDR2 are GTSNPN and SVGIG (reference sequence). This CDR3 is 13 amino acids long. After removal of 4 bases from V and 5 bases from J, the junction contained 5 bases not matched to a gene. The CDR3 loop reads CAWIRLADNEQFF. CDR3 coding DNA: TGTGCCTGGATTAGGCTAGCGGACAATGAGCAGTTCTTC.

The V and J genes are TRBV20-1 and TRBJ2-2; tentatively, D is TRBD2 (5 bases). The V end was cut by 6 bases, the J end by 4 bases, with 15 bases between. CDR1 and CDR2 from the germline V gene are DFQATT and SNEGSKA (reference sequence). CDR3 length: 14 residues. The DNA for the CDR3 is TGCAGTGCCGAGGGTCCTTTATTCACCGGGGAGCTGTTTTTT. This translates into CSAEGPLFTGELFF.

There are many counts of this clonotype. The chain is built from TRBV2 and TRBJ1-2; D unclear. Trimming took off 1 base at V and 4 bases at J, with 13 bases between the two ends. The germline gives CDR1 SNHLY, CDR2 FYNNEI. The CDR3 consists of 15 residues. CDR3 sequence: CASSEGTDGLYGYTF. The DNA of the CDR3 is TGTGCCAGCAGTGAAGGGACCGATGGACTCTATGGCTACACCTTC.

The CDR3, as DNA: TGCGCCAGCGTGGTCGATCTAGGGGGGACTGAAGCTTTCTTT. This encodes CASVVDLGGTEAFF. The chain links TRBV5-1 to TRBJ1-1; TRBD1 might be the D (6 bases). V was pared by 7 bases and J by 5 bases, with 18 bases between. The germline V gene encodes CDR1 SGHRS and CDR2 YFSETQ. The CDR3 spans 14 residues.